This TCR beta chain appears in the sequencing data of a study of Graves' ophthalmopathy and Graves' hyperthyroidism. Whole-study findings and limits: Using a 13-signature model, the authors split ophthalmopathy from stable hyperthyroidism, with around 89% sensitivity and 81.08% specificity. The model's ophthalmopathy progression predictions had about 71% sensitivity and 72.22% specificity. In blood appeared most of the expanded thyroid clonotypes whose frequency exceeded 0.001.

Scientists amplified the TCR beta CDR3 regions from RNA transcripts. The first-round RT-PCR employed HTBI primers together with the Qiagen OneStep RT-PCR kit. A multiplex PCR was then performed as the second round. TCRdb independently ran MiXCR on the multiplex PCR reads; one entry per CDR3 protein. The table lists over 450,000 distinct CDR3 sequences, roughly an eighth of them singletons, with about 9.4% in the top ten. V gave up 5 bases and J gave up 3 bases, with 16 bases separating them. This CDR3 spans 15 amino acids. The V gene's germline CDR1 is MDHEN and CDR2 SYDVKM. This clonotype was seen repeatedly, ten times or more. Its antigen is as yet unknown.

J is TRBJ1-1 and V is TRBV28; tentative D call: TRBD1 (6 bases). Sequencing was carried out using blood. The origin of this receptor is a woman in her twenties or thirties with Graves' ophthalmopathy. The CDR3 DNA sequence: TGTGCCAGCAGTCCTTGGACAGAAAGGGACACTGAAGCTTTCTTT. It specifies CASSPWTERDTEAFF. The entire variable domain, with the rest obtained from reference TRBV28 and TRBJ1-1, is as follows: DVKVTQSSRYLVKRTGEKVFLECVQDMDHENMFWYRQDPGLGLRLIYFSYDVKMKEKGDIPEGYSVSREKKERFSLILESASTNQTSMYLCASSPWTERDTEAFFGQGTRLTVV.